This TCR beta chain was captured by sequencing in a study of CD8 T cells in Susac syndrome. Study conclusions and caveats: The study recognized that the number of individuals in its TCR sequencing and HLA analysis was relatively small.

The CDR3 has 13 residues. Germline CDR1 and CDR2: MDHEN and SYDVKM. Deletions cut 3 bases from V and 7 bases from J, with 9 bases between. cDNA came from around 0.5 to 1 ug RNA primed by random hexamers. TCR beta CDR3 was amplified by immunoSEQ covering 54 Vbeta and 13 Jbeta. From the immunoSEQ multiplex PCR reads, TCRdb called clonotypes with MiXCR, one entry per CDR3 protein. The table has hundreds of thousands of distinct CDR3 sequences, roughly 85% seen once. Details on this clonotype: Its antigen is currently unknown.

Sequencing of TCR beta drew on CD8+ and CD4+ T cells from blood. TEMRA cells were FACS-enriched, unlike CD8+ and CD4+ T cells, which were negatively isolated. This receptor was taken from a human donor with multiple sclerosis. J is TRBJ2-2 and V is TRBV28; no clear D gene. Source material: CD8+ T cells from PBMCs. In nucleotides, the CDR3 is TGTGCCAGCAGTTTTATAGAGAGCGGGGAGCTGTTTTTT. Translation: CASSFIESGELFF. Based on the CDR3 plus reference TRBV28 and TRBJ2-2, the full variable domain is DVKVTQSSRYLVKRTGEKVFLECVQDMDHENMFWYRQDPGLGLRLIYFSYDVKMKEKGDIPEGYSVSREKKERFSLILESASTNQTSMYLCASSFIESGELFFGEGSRLTVL.